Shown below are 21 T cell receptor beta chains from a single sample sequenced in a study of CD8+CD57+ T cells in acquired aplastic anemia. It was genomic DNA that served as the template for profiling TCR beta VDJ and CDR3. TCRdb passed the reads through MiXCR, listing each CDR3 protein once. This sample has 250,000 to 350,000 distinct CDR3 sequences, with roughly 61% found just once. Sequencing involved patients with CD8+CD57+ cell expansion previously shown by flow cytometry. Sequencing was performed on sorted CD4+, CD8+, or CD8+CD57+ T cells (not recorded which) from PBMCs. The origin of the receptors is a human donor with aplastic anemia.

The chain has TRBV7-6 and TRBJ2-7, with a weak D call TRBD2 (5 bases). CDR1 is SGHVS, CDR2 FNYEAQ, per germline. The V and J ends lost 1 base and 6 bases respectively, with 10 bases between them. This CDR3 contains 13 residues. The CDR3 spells CASSLGVSGEQYF. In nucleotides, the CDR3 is TGTGCCAGCAGCTTAGGAGTAAGCGGCGAGCAGTACTTC. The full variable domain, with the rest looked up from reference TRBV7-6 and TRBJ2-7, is GAGVSQSPRYKVTKRGQDVALRCDPISGHVSLYWYRQALGQGPEFLTYFNYEAQQDKSGLPNDRFSAERPEGSISTLTIQRTEQRDSAMYRCASSLGVSGEQYFGPGTRLTVT.

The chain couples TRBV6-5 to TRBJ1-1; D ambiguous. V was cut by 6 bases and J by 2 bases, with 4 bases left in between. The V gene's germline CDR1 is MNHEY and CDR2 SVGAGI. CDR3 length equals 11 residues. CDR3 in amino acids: CASRLNTEAFF. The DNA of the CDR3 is TGTGCCAGCAGGCTAAACACTGAAGCTTTCTTT.

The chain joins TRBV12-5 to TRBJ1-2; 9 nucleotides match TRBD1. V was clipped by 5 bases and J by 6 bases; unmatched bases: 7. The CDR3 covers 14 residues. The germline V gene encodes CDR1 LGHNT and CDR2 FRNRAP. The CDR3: CASGPGTGNDGYTF. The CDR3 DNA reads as TGTGCTAGTGGTCCGGGGACAGGGAATGATGGCTACACCTTC.

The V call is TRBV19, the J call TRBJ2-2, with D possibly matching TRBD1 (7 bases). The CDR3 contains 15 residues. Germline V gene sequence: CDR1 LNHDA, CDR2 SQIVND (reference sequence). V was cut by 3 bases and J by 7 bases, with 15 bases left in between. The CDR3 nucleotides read TGTGCCAGTAGTATCCGCGGGACAGTAAACGGGGAGCTGTTTTTT. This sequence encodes CASSIRGTVNGELFF. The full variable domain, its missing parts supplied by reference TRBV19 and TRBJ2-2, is DGGITQSPKYLFRKEGQNVTLSCEQNLNHDAMYWYRQDPGQGLRLIYYSQIVNDFQKGDIAEGYSVSREKKESFPLTVTSAQKNPTAFYLCASSIRGTVNGELFFGEGSRLTVL.

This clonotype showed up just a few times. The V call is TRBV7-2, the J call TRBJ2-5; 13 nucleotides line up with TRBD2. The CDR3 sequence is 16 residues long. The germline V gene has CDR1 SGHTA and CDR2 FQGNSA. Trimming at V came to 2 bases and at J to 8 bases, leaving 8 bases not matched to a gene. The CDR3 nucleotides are TGTGCCAGCAGCTTACAACTAGCGGGAGGGCCGGGTACCCAGTACTTC. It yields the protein CASSLQLAGGPGTQYF.

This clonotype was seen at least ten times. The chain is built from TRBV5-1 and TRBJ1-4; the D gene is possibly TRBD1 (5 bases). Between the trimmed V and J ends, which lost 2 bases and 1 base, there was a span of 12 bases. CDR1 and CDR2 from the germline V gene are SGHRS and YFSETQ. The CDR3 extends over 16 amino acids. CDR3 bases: TGCGCCAGCAGCTTATTGGGGGGAGGAACTAATGAAAAACTGTTTTTT. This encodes CASSLLGGGTNEKLFF. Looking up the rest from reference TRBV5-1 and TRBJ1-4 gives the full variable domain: KAGVTQTPRYLIKTRGQQVTLSCSPISGHRSVSWYQQTPGQGLQFLFEYFSETQRNKGNFPGRFSGRQFSNSRSEMNVSTLELGDSALYLCASSLLGGGTNEKLFFGSGTQLSVL.

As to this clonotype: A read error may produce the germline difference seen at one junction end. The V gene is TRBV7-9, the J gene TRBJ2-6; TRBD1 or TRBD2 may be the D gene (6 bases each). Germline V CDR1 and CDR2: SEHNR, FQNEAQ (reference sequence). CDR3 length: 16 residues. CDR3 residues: CASSSQGGTGANVLTF. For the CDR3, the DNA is TGTGCCAGCAGCTCACAAGGGGGGACTGGGGCCAACGTCTTGACTTTC.

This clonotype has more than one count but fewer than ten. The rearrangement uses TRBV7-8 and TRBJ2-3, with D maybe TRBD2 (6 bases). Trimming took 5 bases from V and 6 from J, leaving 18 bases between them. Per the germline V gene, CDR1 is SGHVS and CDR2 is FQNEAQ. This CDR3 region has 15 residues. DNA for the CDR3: TGTGCCAGCAGCGATTCGGGACTCCCCGGGGATACGCAGTATTTT. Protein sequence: CASSDSGLPGDTQYF.

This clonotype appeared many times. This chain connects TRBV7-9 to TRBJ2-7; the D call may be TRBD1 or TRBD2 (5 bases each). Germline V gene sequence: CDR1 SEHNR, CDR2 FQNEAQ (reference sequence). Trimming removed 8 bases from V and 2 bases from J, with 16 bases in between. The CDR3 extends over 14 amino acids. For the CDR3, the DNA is TGTGCCAGCGGTTCCGGGACGGGCACCTACGAGCAGTACTTC. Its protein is CASGSGTGTYEQYF. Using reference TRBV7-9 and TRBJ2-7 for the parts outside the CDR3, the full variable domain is DTGVSQNPRHKITKRGQNVTFRCDPISEHNRLYWYRQTLGQGPEFLTYFQNEAQLEKSRLLSDRFSAERPKGSFSTLEIQRTEQGDSAMYLCASGSGTGTYEQYFGPGTRLTVT.

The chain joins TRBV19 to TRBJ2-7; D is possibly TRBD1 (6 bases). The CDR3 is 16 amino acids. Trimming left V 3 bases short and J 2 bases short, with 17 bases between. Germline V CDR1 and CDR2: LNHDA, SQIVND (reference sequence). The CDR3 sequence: CASSMYSGTKAYEQYF. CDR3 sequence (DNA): TGTGCCAGTAGTATGTATTCCGGGACAAAGGCCTACGAGCAGTACTTC.

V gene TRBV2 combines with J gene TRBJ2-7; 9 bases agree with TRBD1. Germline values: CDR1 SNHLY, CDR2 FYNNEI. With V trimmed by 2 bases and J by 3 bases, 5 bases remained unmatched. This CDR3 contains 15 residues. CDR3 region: CASSELGTGSYEQYF. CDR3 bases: TGTGCCAGCAGTGAATTGGGGACAGGGAGCTACGAGCAGTACTTC.

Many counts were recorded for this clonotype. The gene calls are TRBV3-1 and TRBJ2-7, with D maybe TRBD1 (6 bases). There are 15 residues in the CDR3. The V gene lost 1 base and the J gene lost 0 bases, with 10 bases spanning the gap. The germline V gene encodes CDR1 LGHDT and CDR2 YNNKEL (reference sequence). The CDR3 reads CASSQVWTASYEQYF. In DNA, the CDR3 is TGTGCCAGCAGCCAAGTGTGGACAGCCTCCTACGAGCAGTACTTC.

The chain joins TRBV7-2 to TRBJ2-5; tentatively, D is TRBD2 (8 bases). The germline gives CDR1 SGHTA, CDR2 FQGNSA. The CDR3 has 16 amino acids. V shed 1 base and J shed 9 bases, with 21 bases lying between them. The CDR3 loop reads CASSLGSGRGGQPQYF. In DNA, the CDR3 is TGTGCCAGCAGCTTAGGTTCGGGACGGGGGGGACAGCCCCAGTACTTC.

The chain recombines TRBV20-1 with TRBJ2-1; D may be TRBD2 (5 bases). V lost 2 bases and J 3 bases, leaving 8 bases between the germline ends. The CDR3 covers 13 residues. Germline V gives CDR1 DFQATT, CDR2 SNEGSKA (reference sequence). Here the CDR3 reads CSARLTSYNEQFF. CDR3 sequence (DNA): TGCAGTGCTAGACTAACTAGCTACAATGAGCAGTTCTTC.

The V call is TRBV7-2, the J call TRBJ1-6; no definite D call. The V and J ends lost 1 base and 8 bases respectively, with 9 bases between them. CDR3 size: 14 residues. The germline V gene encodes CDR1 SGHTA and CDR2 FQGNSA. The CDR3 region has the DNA TGTGCCAGCAGCTTAGACCCCACATATTCACCCCTCCACTTT. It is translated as CASSLDPTYSPLHF. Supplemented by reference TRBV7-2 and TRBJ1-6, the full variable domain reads GAGVSQSPSNKVTEKGKDVELRCDPISGHTALYWYRQSLGQGLEFLIYFQGNSAPDKSGLPSDRFSAERTGGSVSTLTIQRTQQEDSAVYLCASSLDPTYSPLHFGNGTRLTVT.

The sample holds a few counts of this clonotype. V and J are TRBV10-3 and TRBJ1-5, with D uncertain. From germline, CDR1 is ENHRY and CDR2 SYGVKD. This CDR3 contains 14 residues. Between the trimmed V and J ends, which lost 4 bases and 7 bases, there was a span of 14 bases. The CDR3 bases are TGTGCCATCAGTGTGGTCCAGCAAGGACAGCCCCAGCATTTT. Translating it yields CAISVVQQGQPQHF.

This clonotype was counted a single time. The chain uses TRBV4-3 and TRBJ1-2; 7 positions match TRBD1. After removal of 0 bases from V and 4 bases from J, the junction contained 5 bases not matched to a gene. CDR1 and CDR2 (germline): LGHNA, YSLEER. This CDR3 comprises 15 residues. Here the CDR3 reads CASSQDRGGVYGYTF. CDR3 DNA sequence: TGCGCCAGCAGCCAAGATCGAGGGGGCGTCTATGGCTACACCTTC.

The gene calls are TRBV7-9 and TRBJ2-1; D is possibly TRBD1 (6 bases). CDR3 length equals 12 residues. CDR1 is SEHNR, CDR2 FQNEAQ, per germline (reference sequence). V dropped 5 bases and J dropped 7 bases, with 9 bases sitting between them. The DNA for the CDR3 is TGTGCCAGCAGCCCGGGACAAAATGAGCAGTTCTTC. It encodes CASSPGQNEQFF.

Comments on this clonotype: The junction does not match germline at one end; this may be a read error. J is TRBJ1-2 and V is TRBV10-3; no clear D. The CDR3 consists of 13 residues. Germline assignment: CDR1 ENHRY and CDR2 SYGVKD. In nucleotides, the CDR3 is TGTGCCAGCAGTGTCCCATGGGACTATGGCTACACCTTC. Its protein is CASSVPWDYGYTF.

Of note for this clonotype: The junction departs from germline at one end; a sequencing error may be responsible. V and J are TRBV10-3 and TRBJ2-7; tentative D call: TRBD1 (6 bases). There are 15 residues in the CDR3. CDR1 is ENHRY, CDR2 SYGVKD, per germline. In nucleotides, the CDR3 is TGTGCCATCAGAGACGACAGGTCGGGTCGCTACGAGCAGTGCTTC. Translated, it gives CAIRDDRSGRYEQCF.

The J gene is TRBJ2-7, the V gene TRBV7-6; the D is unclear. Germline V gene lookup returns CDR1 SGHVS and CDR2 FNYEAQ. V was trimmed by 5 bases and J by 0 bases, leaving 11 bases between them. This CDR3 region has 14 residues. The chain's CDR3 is CASSPLDGSYEQYF. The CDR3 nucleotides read TGTGCCAGCAGCCCTCTGGACGGCTCCTACGAGCAGTACTTC.